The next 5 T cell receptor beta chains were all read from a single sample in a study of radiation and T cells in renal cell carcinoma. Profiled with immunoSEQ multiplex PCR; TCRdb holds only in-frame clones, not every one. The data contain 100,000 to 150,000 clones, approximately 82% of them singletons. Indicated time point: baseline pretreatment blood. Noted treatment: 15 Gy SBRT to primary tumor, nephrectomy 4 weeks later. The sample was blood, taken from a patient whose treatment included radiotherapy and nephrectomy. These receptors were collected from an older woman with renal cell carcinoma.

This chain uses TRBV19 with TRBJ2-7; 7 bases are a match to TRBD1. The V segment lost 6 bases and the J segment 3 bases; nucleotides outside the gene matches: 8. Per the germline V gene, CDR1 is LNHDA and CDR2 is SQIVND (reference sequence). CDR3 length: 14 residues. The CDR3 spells CASRKRDSNYEQYF. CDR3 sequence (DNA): TGTGCCAGTAGGAAAAGGGACAGCAACTACGAGCAGTACTTC.

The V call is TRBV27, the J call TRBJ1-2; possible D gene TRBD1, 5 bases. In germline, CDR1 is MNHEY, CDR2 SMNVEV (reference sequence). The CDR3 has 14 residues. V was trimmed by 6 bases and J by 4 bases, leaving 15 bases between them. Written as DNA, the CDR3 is TGTGCCAGCAGCCTGGCATGGGGCCCCTATGGCTACACCTTC. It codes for CASSLAWGPYGYTF.

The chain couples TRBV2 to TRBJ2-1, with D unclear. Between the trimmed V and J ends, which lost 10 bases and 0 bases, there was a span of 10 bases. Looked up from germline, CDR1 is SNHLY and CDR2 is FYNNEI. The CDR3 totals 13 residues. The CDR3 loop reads CAMETDSYNEQFF. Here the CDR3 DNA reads TGTGCCATGGAGACGGACTCCTACAATGAGCAGTTCTTC.

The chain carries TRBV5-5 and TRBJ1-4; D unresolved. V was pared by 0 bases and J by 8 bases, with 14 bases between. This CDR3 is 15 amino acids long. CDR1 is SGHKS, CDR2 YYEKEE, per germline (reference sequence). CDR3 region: CASSLESGSGEKLFF. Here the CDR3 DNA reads TGTGCCAGCAGCTTGGAGTCGGGTTCGGGGGAAAAACTGTTTTTT.

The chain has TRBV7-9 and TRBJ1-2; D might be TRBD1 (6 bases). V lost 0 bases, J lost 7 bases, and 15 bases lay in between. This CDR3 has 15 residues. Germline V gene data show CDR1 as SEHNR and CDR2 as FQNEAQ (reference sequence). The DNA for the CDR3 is TGTGCCAGCAGCTTAGCTGGGGCAGGGGAAATTGGCTACACCTTC. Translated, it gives CASSLAGAGEIGYTF.